Shown below are 27 T cell receptor beta chains from a single sample sequenced in a study of CD8+ T cells in alopecia areata. Extracted RNA was reverse transcribed into cDNA, the sequencing template. TCRdb's table, derived via immunoSEQ multiplex PCR, lists solely in-frame clones and lacks some. This sample has some 160,000 clones, with 65% found just once. Documented treatment: oral pan-JAK inhibitor, 5-10 mg twice daily. The source material was CD4+ T cells sorted from blood, sampled at week 4, from a patient treated with tofacitinib. These receptors all come from a human donor with alopecia areata.

The rearrangement joins TRBV5-6 to TRBJ2-2; D gene ambiguous. This CDR3 has 13 amino acids. The germline V gene encodes CDR1 SGHDT and CDR2 YYEEEE. V gave up 4 bases and J gave up 6 bases, with 10 bases separating them. The CDR3 loop is CASSAAGPGELFF. CDR3 nucleotides: TGTGCCAGCAGCGCCGCTGGCCCCGGGGAGCTGTTTTTT. Variable domain in full (rest from reference TRBV5-6 and TRBJ2-2): DAGVTQSPTHLIKTRGQQVTLRCSPKSGHDTVSWYQQALGQGPQFIFQYYEEEERQRGNFPDRFSGHQFPNYSSELNVNALLLGDSALYLCASSAAGPGELFFGEGSRLTVL.

Turning to this clone: At one end the junction does not follow the germline gene, possibly because of a read error. The chain links TRBV7-7 to TRBJ2-5; D uncertain. The CDR3 runs 14 residues. The germline CDR1 and CDR2 sequences are SSHAT and FNYEAQ (reference sequence). The chain's CDR3 is CASSLANRKETQYF. The CDR3 bases are TGTGCTAGCAGCTTAGCTAATCGGAAAGAGACCCAGTACTTC.

V and J are TRBV14 and TRBJ2-1; a weak D match, TRBD2 (6 bases). Trimming removed 1 base from V and 3 bases from J, with 10 bases in between. From germline, CDR1 is SGHDN and CDR2 FVKESK. This CDR3 contains 15 residues. CDR3 sequence (DNA): TGTGCCAGCAGCCAAGGGAGGGGCCACTACAATGAGCAGTTCTTC. Amino acid sequence: CASSQGRGHYNEQFF.

The genes are TRBV5-6 and TRBJ1-4; D is unclear. V lost 4 bases and J lost 5, with 12 bases in between. The CDR3 has 14 residues. The germline gives CDR1 SGHDT, CDR2 YYEEEE. CDR3 DNA: TGTGCCAGCAGCCCCACGGTCCAGAATGAAAAACTGTTTTTT. Translating gives CASSPTVQNEKLFF. The variable domain in full, with the rest retrieved from reference TRBV5-6 and TRBJ1-4, is DAGVTQSPTHLIKTRGQQVTLRCSPKSGHDTVSWYQQALGQGPQFIFQYYEEEERQRGNFPDRFSGHQFPNYSSELNVNALLLGDSALYLCASSPTVQNEKLFFGSGTQLSVL.

Note on this clone: This same CDR3 is encoded by further DNA sequences in the sample. This sequence joins TRBV30 and TRBJ1-1; D uncertain. This CDR3 is built from 14 residues. V shed 0 bases and J shed 0 bases, with 8 bases lying between them. Germline loops: CDR1 GTSNPN, CDR2 SVGIG (reference sequence). CDR3 bases: TGTGCCTGGAGTGTGGGCAGTTTGAACACTGAAGCTTTCTTT. Encoded protein: CAWSVGSLNTEAFF.

The rearrangement joins TRBV5-6 to TRBJ1-6; D is uncertain. Germline V gives CDR1 SGHDT, CDR2 YYEEEE. The CDR3 loop spans 13 amino acids. V was cut by 2 bases and J by 8 bases, with 8 bases left in between. In nucleotides, the CDR3 is TGTGCCAGCAGCTTCGGCGAGGATTCACCCCTCCACTTT. It translates to CASSFGEDSPLHF.

CDR3 in DNA: TGTGCCAGCAGCAATAGCGGGGGGCACACCGGGGAGCTGTTTTTT. Translated: CASSNSGGHTGELFF. V usage is TRBV7-3 and J usage is TRBJ2-2, with 10 bases identical to TRBD2. The germline V gene encodes CDR1 SGHTA and CDR2 FQGTGA. With 5 bases clipped from V and 3 bases from J, the junction kept 3 bases outside the gene matches. The length of the CDR3 is 15 residues. The complete variable domain, with remaining parts taken from reference TRBV7-3 and TRBJ2-2, reads GAGVSQTPSNKVTEKGKYVELRCDPISGHTALYWYRQSLGQGPEFLIYFQGTGAADDSGLPNDRFFAVRPEGSVSTLKIQRTERGDSAVYLCASSNSGGHTGELFFGEGSRLTVL.

The chain uses TRBV30 and TRBJ2-5, with unresolved D. Germline assignment: CDR1 GTSNPN and CDR2 SVGIG (reference sequence). The length of the CDR3 is 14 residues. V lost 1 base to trimming and J lost 1 base, with 10 bases between them. The CDR3 region is CAWSDGRSQETQYF. The CDR3 coding sequence is TGTGCCTGGAGTGACGGACGGTCCCAAGAGACCCAGTACTTC.

The chain uses TRBV25-1 and TRBJ1-2, with D hard to call. CDR1 is MGHDK and CDR2 is SYGVNS in the germline V gene. The CDR3 sequence is 11 residues long. The V gene lost 1 base and the J gene lost 7 bases, with 4 bases spanning the gap. The CDR3 spells CASSELAGYTF. The DNA of the CDR3 is TGTGCCAGCAGTGAATTGGCTGGCTACACCTTC.

The chain has TRBV15 and TRBJ1-6; D remains ambiguous. Germline V gene data show CDR1 as LNHNV and CDR2 as YYDKDF (reference sequence). CDR3 length equals 16 residues. The V end was cut by 0 bases, the J end by 5 bases, with 11 bases between. CDR3 DNA: TGTGCCACCAGCAGAGATCCGGGCCGTAATAATTCACCCCTCCACTTT. Encoded protein: CATSRDPGRNNSPLHF.

The chain is built from TRBV7-2 and TRBJ2-7; perhaps D is TRBD1 or TRBD2 (5 bases each). V lost 5 bases and J lost 7, with 12 bases in between. Germline lookup yields CDR1 SGHTA and CDR2 FQGNSA. This CDR3 is 12 amino acids long. The CDR3 loop reads CASSPQGEEQYF. CDR3 DNA sequence: TGTGCCAGCAGCCCCCAAGGGGAGGAGCAGTACTTC.

Regarding this clone: The sample has other DNA sequences that encode this CDR3 too. This chain connects TRBV7-9 to TRBJ1-5; D gene ambiguous. This CDR3 comprises 12 residues. Germline lookup yields CDR1 SEHNR and CDR2 FQNEAQ (reference sequence). V was trimmed by 1 base and J by 6 bases, leaving 4 bases between them. The CDR3 loop is CASSLDSQPQHF. The CDR3 nucleotides read TGTGCCAGCAGCTTAGATAGTCAGCCCCAGCATTTT.

J is TRBJ1-6 and V is TRBV6-5; possibly TRBD1 for D (6 bases). V was shortened by 6 bases and J by 10 bases, with 13 bases between the two germline ends. The V gene's germline CDR1 is MNHEY and CDR2 SVGAGI. The CDR3 runs to 13 residues. CDR3 in amino acids: CASSAQQGSPLHF. The CDR3 DNA follows: TGTGCCAGCAGCGCTCAACAGGGCTCACCCCTCCACTTT.

The rearrangement joins TRBV30 to TRBJ1-2; 8 nucleotides align to TRBD1. The CDR3 consists of 14 residues. Germline V lookup: CDR1 GTSNPN, CDR2 SVGIG (reference sequence). Germline trimming cut 0 bases from V and 3 bases from J; bases unmatched to any gene: 3. The CDR3 nucleotides are TGTGCCTGGAGTGTCAGGGGGCCCTACTATGGCTACACCTTC. It translates to CAWSVRGPYYGYTF.

V and J are TRBV29-1 and TRBJ2-7; D is undetermined. The CDR3 runs to 13 residues. The V end lost 4 bases, the J end lost 9 bases, and 19 bases lay between the germline ends. Germline lookup yields CDR1 SQVTM and CDR2 ANQGSEA. In nucleotides, the CDR3 is TGCAGCGTTGTCGTGACCCCGTCTGGTGCGCAGTACTTC. Protein sequence: CSVVVTPSGAQYF.

J is TRBJ1-2 and V is TRBV29-1, with D perhaps matching TRBD1 (6 bases). The germline V gene encodes CDR1 SQVTM and CDR2 ANQGSEA. Trimming took 0 bases from V and 0 from J, leaving 11 bases between them. This CDR3 spans 15 amino acids. Written as DNA, the CDR3 is TGCAGCGTTGAAGATCGGGGGGCTGCTAACTATGGCTACACCTTC. It translates to CSVEDRGAANYGYTF.

V usage is TRBV6-5 and J usage is TRBJ1-2; perhaps TRBD1 as D (5 bases). CDR1 is MNHEY, CDR2 SVGAGI, per germline. There are 12 residues in the CDR3. Trimming removed 0 bases from V and 13 bases from J, with 12 bases in between. CDR3 residues: CASSYSGGGCTF. The DNA of the CDR3 is TGTGCCAGCAGTTACTCCGGGGGAGGTTGCACCTTC.

This sequence joins TRBV9 and TRBJ2-2, with D uncertain. Trimming took off 2 bases at V and 3 bases at J, with 8 bases between the two ends. The CDR3 sequence is 14 residues long. Germline assignment: CDR1 SGDLS and CDR2 YYNGEE. This chain's CDR3 is CASSVQADTGELFF. CDR3 nucleotides: TGTGCCAGCAGCGTCCAGGCTGACACCGGGGAGCTGTTTTTT.

The chain combines TRBV30 with TRBJ2-2; possibly TRBD2 for D (5 bases). Per germline, CDR1 GTSNPN and CDR2 SVGIG (reference sequence). Trimming took 0 bases from V and 8 from J, leaving 19 bases between them. The CDR3 is 16 amino acids. CDR3 sequence (DNA): TGTGCCTGGAGTGTACTGTTCCCACTAGGTCTTGGGGAGCTGTTTTTT. Protein sequence: CAWSVLFPLGLGELFF.

Worth noting for this clone: This same CDR3 is encoded by further DNA sequences in the sample. The V call is TRBV30, the J call TRBJ2-2; no clear D. The germline V gene has CDR1 GTSNPN and CDR2 SVGIG (reference sequence). The CDR3 length is 13 residues. Between the trimmed V and J ends, which lost 1 base and 0 bases, there was a span of 3 bases. The CDR3 region has the DNA TGTGCCTGGAGTGCAGCGAACACCGGGGAGCTGTTTTTT. Translated, it gives CAWSAANTGELFF. The whole variable domain, filled in from reference TRBV30 and TRBJ2-2, reads SQTIHQWPATLVQPVGSPLSLECTVEGTSNPNLYWYRQAAGRGLQLLFYSVGIGQISSEVPQNLSASRPQDRQFILSSKKLLLSDSGFYLCAWSAANTGELFFGEGSRLTVL.

The sample holds a few counts of this clone. The chain has TRBV7-6 and TRBJ1-2, with D possibly matching TRBD1 (5 bases). The CDR3 totals 12 residues. The V end was cut by 4 bases, the J end by 8 bases, with 11 bases between. Germline assignment: CDR1 SGHVS and CDR2 FNYEAQ. The CDR3 DNA reads as TGTGCCAGCAGCTCCCACCAGGGAGGCTACACCTTC. It encodes CASSSHQGGYTF.

V and J are TRBV7-9 and TRBJ2-3, with 8 bases that match TRBD1. This CDR3 is 15 amino acids long. Looked up from germline, CDR1 is SEHNR and CDR2 is FQNEAQ (reference sequence). Germline trimming cut 4 bases from V and 3 bases from J; bases unmatched to any gene: 6. In DNA form, the CDR3 reads TGTGCCAGCAGCTGGACAGGGAAGGGGACAGATACGCAGTATTTT. Its translation: CASSWTGKGTDTQYF.

CDR3 sequence reads: CASSARRITGELFF. The CDR3 region has the DNA TGTGCCAGCAGCGCCCGACGGATCACCGGGGAGCTGTTTTTT. The genes are TRBV7-2 and TRBJ2-2, with D uncertain. Trimming left V 5 bases short and J 4 bases short, with 11 bases between. The CDR3 is 14 residues long. Germline V gives CDR1 SGHTA, CDR2 FQGNSA.

This clone was seen a handful of times. V is TRBV19 and J is TRBJ1-1; the match to TRBD1 covers 9 bases. Germline trimming cut 6 bases from V and 1 base from J; bases unmatched to any gene: 15. The CDR3 runs to 18 residues. The germline V gene has CDR1 LNHDA and CDR2 SQIVND (reference sequence). CDR3 sequence reads: CASRITGGSATQNTEAFF. CDR3 in DNA: TGTGCCAGTAGGATCACAGGGGGCAGCGCTACCCAGAACACTGAAGCTTTCTTT.

This clone was detected ten times or more. The gene calls are TRBV5-1 and TRBJ1-2, with D tentatively TRBD1 (6 bases). The CDR3 length is 14 residues. With 3 bases removed from V and 4 bases from J, the gap between germline ends came to 13 bases. The germline gives CDR1 SGHRS, CDR2 YFSETQ. DNA of the CDR3: TGCGCCAGCAGCTCCGAACAGGGTTTCTATGGCTACACCTTC. Encoded protein: CASSSEQGFYGYTF.

The chain combines TRBV15 with TRBJ1-4, with 7 positions matching TRBD1. The length of the CDR3 is 18 residues. Per germline, CDR1 LNHNV and CDR2 YYDKDF (reference sequence). After removal of 5 bases from V and 0 bases from J, the junction contained 12 bases not matched to a gene. CDR3 in DNA: TGTGCCACCAGCGGACCCGGGACAGACCATACAACTAATGAAAAACTGTTTTTT. Translating it yields CATSGPGTDHTTNEKLFF.

This clone was observed a few times. The V call is TRBV11-1, the J call TRBJ2-4, with 7 bases aligning to TRBD1. The V gene end was trimmed by 2 bases and the J gene end by 7 bases; junction bases not matched to a gene: 5. Per germline, CDR1 SGHAT and CDR2 FQDESV (reference sequence). This CDR3 region has 14 residues. This CDR3 reads CASSLKGAKNIQYF. CDR3 DNA sequence: TGTGCCAGCAGCTTAAAGGGGGCAAAGAACATTCAGTACTTC.